This TCR beta chain was recorded in a study of T cell repertoires in cytomegalovirus infection. Worth noting for this clonotype: Its specificity is not known.

Using its own MiXCR run on the reads, TCRdb lists one record per CDR3 protein. The sample yields more than 150,000 distinct CDR3 sequences, roughly a fifth seen once. Points from the study as a whole: HLA-C-restricted CMV clonotypes gave the most frequent clonotype in two of eight donors.

Trimming removed 0 bases from V and 7 bases from J; junction bases left unmatched: 7. CDR3 length: 15 amino acids. Germline lookup yields CDR1 SGHRS and CDR2 YFSETQ. This TCR came from a human donor in good health (CMV status not recorded). Some clones in this sample may be carry-over from other donors' samples. The chain combines TRBV5-1 with TRBJ2-7, with 10 bases that match TRBD2. The sequencing sample was made of PBMCs. This CDR3 reads CASSLVSSGSGEQYF. CDR3 DNA: TGCGCCAGCAGCTTGGTGTCTAGCGGGAGTGGAGAGCAGTACTTC.